Listed below are T cell receptor beta chains from one sample, sequenced in a study of cytomegalovirus exposure and HLA in healthy donors. Measured with immunoSEQ multiplex PCR; TCRdb has only the in-frame clones, and not every one. In the table there are 200,000 to 250,000 clones, 80% to 90% of which are singletons. The sample consisted of PBMCs. Receptor source: a woman younger than 35 in good health and CMV-seronegative. Each CDR3 is given with its conserved first and last residue. Fields, in order: V gene, CDR3 length, J gene, D gene, clone size, CDR3 DNA, CDR3 protein. D genes are given only for firm matches. Some rows have no size entry. The others give once, few or many, or a class for an expanded clone.

>TRBV11-2|13|TRBJ2-5|NA|NA
TGTGCCAGCAGTGGACCGAGGGCAGAGACCCAGTACTTC
CASSGPRAETQYF
>TRBV2|12|TRBJ2-7|NA|NA
TGTGCCAGCAGTGAAGGTCAGTACGAGCAGTACTTC
CASSEGQYEQYF
>TRBV7-9|15|TRBJ1-3|NA|NA
TGTGCCAGCAGTTCTAGCGCCTACTCTGGAAACACCATATATTTT
CASSSSAYSGNTIYF
>TRBV5-1|13|TRBJ2-7|TRBD1|NA
TGCGCCAGCAGTTTAGGACAGGACTACGAGCAGTACTTC
CASSLGQDYEQYF
>TRBV5-1|14|TRBJ1-1|NA|NA
TGCGCCAGCAGGCTGGTAGTGTTGAACACTGAAGCTTTCTTT
CASRLVVLNTEAFF
>TRBV29-1|11|TRBJ2-1|NA|NA
TGCAGCGGACATTCCTACAATGAGCAGTTCTTC
CSGHSYNEQFF
>TRBV4-1|19|TRBJ2-7|TRBD1|NA
TGCGCCAGCAGCCAGCCCAGGTTTCTGTACGGGACAGAGCCCTACGAGCAGTACTTC
CASSQPRFLYGTEPYEQYF
>TRBV27|14|TRBJ1-2|NA|NA
TGTGCCAGCACCACATTAGGGGCTAACTATGGCTACACCTTC
CASTTLGANYGYTF
>TRBV15|15|TRBJ2-7|NA|NA
TGTGCCACCGCTGTCCTGCGGAGGGGTCTCTACGAGCAGTACTTC
CATAVLRRGLYEQYF
>TRBV7-9|15|TRBJ2-1|TRBD2|NA
TGTGCCAGCAGCTCGACTAGCGGCTCCTACAATGAGCAGTTCTTC
CASSSTSGSYNEQFF
>TRBV7-9|15|TRBJ2-5|TRBD1|NA
TGTGCCAGCAGCCCAGGGGACAGCCGTCAAGAGACCCAGTACTTC
CASSPGDSRQETQYF
>TRBV5-1|14|TRBJ2-7|TRBD1|NA
TGCGCCAGCAGCTTAAGGACAGGAGAATACGAGCAGTACTTC
CASSLRTGEYEQYF
>TRBV19|14|TRBJ1-2|NA|NA
TGTGCCAGTACCCGAGCGGGGGGTTCCTATGGCTACACCTTC
CASTRAGGSYGYTF
>TRBV6-6|15|TRBJ2-1|TRBD2|once
TGTGCCAGCAGTTACTCTAGCGGGGGGCTCAATGAGCAGTTCTTC
CASSYSSGGLNEQFF
>TRBV6-6|14|TRBJ2-7|TRBD1|few
TGTGCCAGCAGATCCGGGACAGGGTCGGGGGAGCAGTACTTC
CASRSGTGSGEQYF
>TRBV5-6|15|TRBJ2-1|TRBD2|once
TGTGCCAGCAGCTCTGGGACTAGCGGTATCAATGAGCAGTTCTTC
CASSSGTSGINEQFF
>TRBV6-5|14|TRBJ2-7|NA|once
TGTGCCTCAGCTCTGAGAGCGTTTCGCTACGAGCAGTACTTC
CASALRAFRYEQYF
>TRBV15|14|TRBJ2-7|TRBD1|NA
TGTGCCACCAGCAGAGAGAGGGGGCATTACGAGCAGTACTTC
CATSRERGHYEQYF
>TRBV18|12|TRBJ1-4|TRBD1|NA
TGTGCCAGCTCATCGGACAGGGCAAAACTGTTTTTT
CASSSDRAKLFF
>TRBV7-6|15|TRBJ1-1|TRBD1|NA
TGTGCCAGCAGCTCCGGGACAGGGAGGAACACTGAAGCTTTCTTT
CASSSGTGRNTEAFF